This TCR beta chain derives from a study of blood T cell repertoires in COVID-19. Study information: COVID-19 samples from acute and convalescent phases originated in the United States, Italy and Spain. From T cells, B-cell-depleted T cells, or PBMCs came the material, which was cDNA or gDNA.

Germline V gene data show CDR1 as SGHTA and CDR2 as FQGNSA. The V segment lost 2 bases and the J segment 2 bases; nucleotides outside the gene matches: 4. The CDR3 contains 15 residues. Study processing details: Counts of nucleated cells, estimated from reference gene primer amplification, were obtained. Profiled with immunoSEQ multiplex PCR; TCRdb holds only in-frame clones, not every one. The DNA gave D and trimming, while V, J and clone size come from that table. The data contain about 100,000 clones, about 84% of them seen just once; the ten biggest clones take up 13%. The rearrangement uses TRBV7-2 and TRBJ2-3, with 7 nucleotides matching TRBD2. Source material: peripheral blood. This clonotype originated in a human donor in a cohort sampled during active COVID-19. The CDR3 DNA follows: TGTGCCAGCAGCTTAAGAGCGGGGATCACAGATACGCAGTATTTT. Its translation is CASSLRAGITDTQYF.